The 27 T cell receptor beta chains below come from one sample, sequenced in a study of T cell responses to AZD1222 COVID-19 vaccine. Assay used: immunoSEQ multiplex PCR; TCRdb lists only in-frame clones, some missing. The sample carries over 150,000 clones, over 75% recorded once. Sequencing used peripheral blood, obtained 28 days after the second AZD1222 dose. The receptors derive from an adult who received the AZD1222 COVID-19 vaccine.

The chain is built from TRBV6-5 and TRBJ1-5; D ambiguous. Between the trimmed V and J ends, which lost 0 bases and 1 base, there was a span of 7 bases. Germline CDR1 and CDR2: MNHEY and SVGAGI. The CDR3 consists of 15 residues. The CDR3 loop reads CASSYSSVSNQPQHF. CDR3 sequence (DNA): TGTGCCAGCAGTTACTCGAGTGTGAGCAATCAGCCCCAGCATTTT.

This chain's CDR3 is CASSLDRVDSYGYTF. In DNA form, the CDR3 reads TGTGCCAGCAGCTTAGACAGGGTCGATAGCTATGGCTACACCTTC. V gene TRBV7-2 combines with J gene TRBJ1-2, with a weak D call TRBD1 (6 bases). Trimming pared 1 base from V and 4 bases from J, leaving 13 bases between. The CDR3 is 15 amino acids. From germline, CDR1 is SGHTA and CDR2 FQGNSA.

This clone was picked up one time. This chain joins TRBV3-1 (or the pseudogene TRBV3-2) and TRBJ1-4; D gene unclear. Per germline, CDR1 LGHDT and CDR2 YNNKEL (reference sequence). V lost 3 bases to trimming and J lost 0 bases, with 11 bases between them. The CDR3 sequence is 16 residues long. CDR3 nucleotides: TGTGCCAGCAGCCATCGGCAGCTAACAACTAATGAAAAACTGTTTTTT. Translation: CASSHRQLTTNEKLFF.

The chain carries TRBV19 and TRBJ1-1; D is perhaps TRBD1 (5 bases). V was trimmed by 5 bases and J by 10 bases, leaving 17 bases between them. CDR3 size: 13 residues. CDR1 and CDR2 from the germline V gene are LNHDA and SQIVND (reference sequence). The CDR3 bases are TGTGCCAGTAGTTTGGTTGGGGCCCAGGGAGCTTTCTTT. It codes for CASSLVGAQGAFF. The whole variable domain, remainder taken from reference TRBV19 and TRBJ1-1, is DGGITQSPKYLFRKEGQNVTLSCEQNLNHDAMYWYRQDPGQGLRLIYYSQIVNDFQKGDIAEGYSVSREKKESFPLTVTSAQKNPTAFYLCASSLVGAQGAFFGQGTRLTVV.

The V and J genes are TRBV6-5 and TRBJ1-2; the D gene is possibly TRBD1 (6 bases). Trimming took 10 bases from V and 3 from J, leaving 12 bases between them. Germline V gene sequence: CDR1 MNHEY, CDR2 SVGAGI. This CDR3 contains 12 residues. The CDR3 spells CATTRGDYGYTF. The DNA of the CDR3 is TGTGCCACCACAAGGGGGGACTATGGCTACACCTTC.

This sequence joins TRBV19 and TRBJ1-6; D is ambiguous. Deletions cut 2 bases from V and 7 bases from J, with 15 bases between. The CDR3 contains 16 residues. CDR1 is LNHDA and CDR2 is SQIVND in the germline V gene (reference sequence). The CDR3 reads CASSIIGRPVNSPLHF. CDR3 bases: TGTGCCAGTAGTATAATAGGGCGACCGGTGAATTCACCCCTCCACTTT.

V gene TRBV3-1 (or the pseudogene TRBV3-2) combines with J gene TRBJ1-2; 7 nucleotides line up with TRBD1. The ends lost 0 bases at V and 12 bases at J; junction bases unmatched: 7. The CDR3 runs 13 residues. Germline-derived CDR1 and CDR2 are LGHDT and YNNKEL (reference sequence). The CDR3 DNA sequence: TGTGCCAGCAGCCAAGACACCGGGACAGAGAACACCTTC. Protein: CASSQDTGTENTF.

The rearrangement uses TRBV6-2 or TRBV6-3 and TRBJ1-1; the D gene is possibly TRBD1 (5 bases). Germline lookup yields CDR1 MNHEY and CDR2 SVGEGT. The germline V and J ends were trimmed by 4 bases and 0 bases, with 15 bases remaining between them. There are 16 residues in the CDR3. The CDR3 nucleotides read TGTGCCAGCAGTTTGCTCCGACAGACCTTGAACACTGAAGCTTTCTTT. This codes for CASSLLRQTLNTEAFF.

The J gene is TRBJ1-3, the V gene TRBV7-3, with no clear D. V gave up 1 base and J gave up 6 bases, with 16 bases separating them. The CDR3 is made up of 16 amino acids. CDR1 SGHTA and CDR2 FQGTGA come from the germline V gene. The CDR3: CASSLNGPTLENTIYF. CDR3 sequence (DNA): TGTGCCAGCAGCTTAAATGGCCCCACTCTGGAAAACACCATATATTTT.

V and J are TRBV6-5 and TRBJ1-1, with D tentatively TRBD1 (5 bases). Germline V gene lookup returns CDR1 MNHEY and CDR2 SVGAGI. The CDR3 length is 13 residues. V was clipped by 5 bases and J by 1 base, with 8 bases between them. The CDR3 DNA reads TGTGCCAGCAGTAGGACAACGAACACTGAAGCTTTCTTT. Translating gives CASSRTTNTEAFF.

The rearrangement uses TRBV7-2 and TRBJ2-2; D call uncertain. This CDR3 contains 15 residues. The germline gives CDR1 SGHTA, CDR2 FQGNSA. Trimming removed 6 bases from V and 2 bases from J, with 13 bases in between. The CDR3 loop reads CASSFGPDNTGELFF. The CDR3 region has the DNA TGTGCCAGCAGTTTCGGACCCGATAACACCGGGGAGCTGTTTTTT.

The CDR3: CASTAGQTYEQYF. The CDR3 DNA reads TGTGCCAGCACCGCGGGACAGACCTACGAGCAGTACTTC. The chain is built from TRBV12-3 or TRBV12-4 and TRBJ2-7; D is perhaps TRBD1 (7 bases). Trimming left V 7 bases short and J 2 bases short, with 12 bases between. The CDR3 extends over 13 amino acids.

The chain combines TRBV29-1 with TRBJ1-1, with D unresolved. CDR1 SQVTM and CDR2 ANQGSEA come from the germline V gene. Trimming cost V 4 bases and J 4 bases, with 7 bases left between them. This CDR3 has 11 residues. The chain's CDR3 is CSVVDSTEAFF. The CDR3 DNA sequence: TGCAGCGTTGTTGATTCCACTGAAGCTTTCTTT.

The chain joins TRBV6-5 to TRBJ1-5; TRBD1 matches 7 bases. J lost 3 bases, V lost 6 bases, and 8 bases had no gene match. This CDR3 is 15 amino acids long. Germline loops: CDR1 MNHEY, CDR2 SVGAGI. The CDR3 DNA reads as TGTGCCAGCAGCGATACAGGGGTGAACAATCAGCCCCAGCATTTT. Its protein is CASSDTGVNNQPQHF.

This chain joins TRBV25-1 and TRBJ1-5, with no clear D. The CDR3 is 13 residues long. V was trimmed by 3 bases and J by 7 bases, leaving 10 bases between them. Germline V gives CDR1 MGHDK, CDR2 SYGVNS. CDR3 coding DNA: TGTGCCAGCAGTGAGTCGGGTGGCCAGCCCCAGCATTTT. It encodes CASSESGGQPQHF.

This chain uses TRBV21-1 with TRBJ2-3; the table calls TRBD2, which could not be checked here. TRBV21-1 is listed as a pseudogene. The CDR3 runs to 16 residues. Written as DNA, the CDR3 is TGTGCCAGCAGCAACTTAGCGGGGCGTCGCACAGATACGCAGTATTTT. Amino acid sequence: CASSNLAGRRTDTQYF.

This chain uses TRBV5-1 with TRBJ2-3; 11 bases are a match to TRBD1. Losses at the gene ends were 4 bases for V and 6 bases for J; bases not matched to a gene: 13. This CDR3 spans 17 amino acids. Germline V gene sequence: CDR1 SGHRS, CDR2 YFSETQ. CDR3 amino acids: CASSPGQGAYVGDTQYF. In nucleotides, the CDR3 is TGCGCCAGCAGCCCAGGACAGGGGGCCTACGTTGGGGATACGCAGTATTTT. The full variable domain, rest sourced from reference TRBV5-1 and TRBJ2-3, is KAGVTQTPRYLIKTRGQQVTLSCSPISGHRSVSWYQQTPGQGLQFLFEYFSETQRNKGNFPGRFSGRQFSNSRSEMNVSTLELGDSALYLCASSPGQGAYVGDTQYFGPGTRLTVL.

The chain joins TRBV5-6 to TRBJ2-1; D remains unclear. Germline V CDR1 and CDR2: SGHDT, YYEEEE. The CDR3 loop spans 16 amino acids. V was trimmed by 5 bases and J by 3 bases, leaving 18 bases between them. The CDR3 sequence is CASSRGGLQLYNEQFF. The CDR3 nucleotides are TGTGCCAGCAGTCGCGGTGGGCTTCAACTCTACAATGAGCAGTTCTTC.

The CDR3 sequence is CASSVGSGQESYEQYF. The CDR3 region has the DNA TGTGCCAGCAGCGTAGGGTCCGGACAGGAATCCTACGAGCAGTACTTC. The rearrangement joins TRBV9 to TRBJ2-7; TRBD1 matches at 7 bases. The CDR3 totals 16 residues. V shed 0 bases, J shed 1 base, and the junction held 7 bases outside the gene matches. Looked up from germline, CDR1 is SGDLS and CDR2 is YYNGEE.

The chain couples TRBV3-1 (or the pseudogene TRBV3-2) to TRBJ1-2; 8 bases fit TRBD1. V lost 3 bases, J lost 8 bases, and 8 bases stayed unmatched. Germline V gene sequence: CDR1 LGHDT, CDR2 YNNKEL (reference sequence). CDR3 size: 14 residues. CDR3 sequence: CASSQPGTGSGYTF. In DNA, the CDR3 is TGTGCCAGCAGCCAGCCCGGGACAGGCAGCGGCTACACCTTC.

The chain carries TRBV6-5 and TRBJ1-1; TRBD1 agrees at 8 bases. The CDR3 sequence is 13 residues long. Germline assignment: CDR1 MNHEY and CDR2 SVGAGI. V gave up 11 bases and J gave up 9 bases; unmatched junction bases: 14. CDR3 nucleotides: TGTGCCGGCTCAGGGGGCAAACTCCCTCAAGCTTTCTTT. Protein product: CAGSGGKLPQAFF.

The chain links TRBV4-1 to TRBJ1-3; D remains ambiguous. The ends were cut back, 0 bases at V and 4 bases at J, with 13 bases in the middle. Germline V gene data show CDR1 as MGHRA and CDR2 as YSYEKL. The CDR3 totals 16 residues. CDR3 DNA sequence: TGCGCCAGCAGCCAAGATCCGCTGGGGAGGGGAAACACCATATATTTT. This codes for CASSQDPLGRGNTIYF.

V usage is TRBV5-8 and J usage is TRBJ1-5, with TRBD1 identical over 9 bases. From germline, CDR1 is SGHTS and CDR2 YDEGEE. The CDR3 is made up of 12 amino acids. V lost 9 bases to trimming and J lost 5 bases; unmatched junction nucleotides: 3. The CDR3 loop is CATRTGDQPQHF. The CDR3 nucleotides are TGTGCCACCCGGACAGGGGATCAGCCCCAGCATTTT.

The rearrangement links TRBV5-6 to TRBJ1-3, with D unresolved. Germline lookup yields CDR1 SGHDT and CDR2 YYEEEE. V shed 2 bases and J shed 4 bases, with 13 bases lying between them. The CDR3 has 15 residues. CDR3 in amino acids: CASSFPPGSGNTIYF. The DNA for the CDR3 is TGTGCCAGCAGCTTTCCTCCTGGGTCCGGAAACACCATATATTTT. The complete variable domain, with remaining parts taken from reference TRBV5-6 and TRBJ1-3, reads DAGVTQSPTHLIKTRGQQVTLRCSPKSGHDTVSWYQQALGQGPQFIFQYYEEEERQRGNFPDRFSGHQFPNYSSELNVNALLLGDSALYLCASSFPPGSGNTIYFGEGSWLTVV.

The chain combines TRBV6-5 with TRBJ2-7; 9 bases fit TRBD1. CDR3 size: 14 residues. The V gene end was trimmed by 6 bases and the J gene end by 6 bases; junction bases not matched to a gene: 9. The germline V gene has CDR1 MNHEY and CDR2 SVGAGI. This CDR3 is CASRLGTGRGEQYF. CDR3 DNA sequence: TGTGCCAGCAGACTCGGGACAGGGAGGGGCGAGCAGTACTTC.

The CDR3 bases are TGTGCCAGCAGCGCCCGGGGTTCCTCGACCCAGTACTTC. The encoded protein is CASSARGSSTQYF. The chain recombines TRBV5-6 with TRBJ2-5; a weak D match, TRBD2 (5 bases). V was clipped by 4 bases and J by 7 bases, with 14 bases between them. Germline-derived CDR1 and CDR2 are SGHDT and YYEEEE. This CDR3 has 13 amino acids.

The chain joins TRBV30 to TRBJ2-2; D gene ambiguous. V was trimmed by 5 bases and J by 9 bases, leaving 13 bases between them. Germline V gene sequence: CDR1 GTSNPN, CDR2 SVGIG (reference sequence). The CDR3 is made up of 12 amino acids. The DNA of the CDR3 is TGTGCCTGGTCCGGCACCGCCCGGGAGCTGTTTTTT. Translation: CAWSGTARELFF.